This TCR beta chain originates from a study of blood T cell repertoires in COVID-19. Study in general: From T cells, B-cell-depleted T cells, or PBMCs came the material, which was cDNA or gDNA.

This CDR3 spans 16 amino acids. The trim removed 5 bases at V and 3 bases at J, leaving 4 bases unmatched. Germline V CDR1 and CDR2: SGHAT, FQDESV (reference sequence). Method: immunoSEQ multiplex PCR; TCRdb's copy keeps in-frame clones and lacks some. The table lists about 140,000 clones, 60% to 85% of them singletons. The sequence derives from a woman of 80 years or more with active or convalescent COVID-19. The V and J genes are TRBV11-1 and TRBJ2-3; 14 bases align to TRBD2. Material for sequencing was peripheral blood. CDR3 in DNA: TGTGCCAGCAGCCGGGGACTAGCGGGAGAAACAGATACGCAGTATTTT. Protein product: CASSRGLAGETDTQYF.